What follows are 6 T cell receptor beta chains derived from one specimen sequenced in a study of shared clonotypes between healthy human individuals. TCRdb keeps only in-frame clones here, not all; method: immunoSEQ multiplex PCR. The data hold more than 1.2 million clones, with around 98.5% observed a single time. Sequencing was done on a sample of naive CD4+ T cells sorted from blood. This sample's subset: CD45RA+ positively selected. The receptors derive from a man aged 25-45 years in good health.

V usage is TRBV7-2 and J usage is TRBJ2-1, with D perhaps given as TRBD1 or TRBD2 (5 bases each). The CDR3 runs to 15 residues. Trimming took 3 bases from V and 8 from J, leaving 17 bases between them. Germline CDR1 and CDR2: SGHTA and FQGNSA. CDR3 sequence (DNA): TGTGCCAGCAGCTTCCGGGACCGACCTTGGGATGAGCAGTTCTTC. It yields the protein CASSFRDRPWDEQFF.

About this clone: At the DNA level, this CDR3 is encoded by other sequences in the same sample as well. V is TRBV6-1 and J is TRBJ2-2; weak D call: TRBD1 (6 bases). The CDR3 spans 12 residues. CDR1 and CDR2 (germline): MNHNS, SASEGT. With 6 bases removed from V and 5 bases from J, the gap between germline ends came to 7 bases. The CDR3 reads CASRQGTGELFF. CDR3 in DNA: TGTGCCAGCAGGCAGGGGACCGGGGAGCTGTTTTTT.

The chain recombines TRBV6-1 with TRBJ1-5; no clear D. The germline CDR1 and CDR2 sequences are MNHNS and SASEGT. The CDR3 contains 15 residues. V lost 1 base and J 0 bases, leaving 7 bases between the germline ends. CDR3 region: CASSEGFYSNQPQHF. The CDR3 DNA reads as TGTGCCAGCAGTGAAGGATTTTATAGCAATCAGCCCCAGCATTTT.

The V gene is TRBV7-2, the J gene TRBJ2-1, with 8 nucleotides matching TRBD1. CDR1 and CDR2 from the germline V gene are SGHTA and FQGNSA. The CDR3 is 13 amino acids. V was pared by 7 bases and J by 5 bases, with 4 bases of the junction left unmatched. CDR3 amino acids: CASKGTGNNEQFF. The CDR3 bases are TGTGCCAGCAAAGGGACAGGTAACAATGAGCAGTTCTTC.

The gene calls are TRBV5-1 and TRBJ2-1; 7 nucleotides align to TRBD2. The germline V gene encodes CDR1 SGHRS and CDR2 YFSETQ. The CDR3 spans 13 residues. V lost 4 bases, J lost 9 bases, and 7 bases stayed unmatched. The CDR3 nucleotides read TGCGCCAGCAGCAGCGGGGATAGGTCTGAGCAGTTCTTC. Translating gives CASSSGDRSEQFF.

The chain couples TRBV7-2 to TRBJ2-3; maybe TRBD2 (6 bases). The CDR3 runs 16 residues. Trimming removed 3 bases from V and 0 bases from J, with 13 bases in between. CDR1 is SGHTA, CDR2 FQGNSA, per germline. CDR3 amino acids: CASSLKYGTSTDTQYF. The CDR3 nucleotides are TGTGCCAGCAGCTTGAAATACGGGACTAGCACAGATACGCAGTATTTT.